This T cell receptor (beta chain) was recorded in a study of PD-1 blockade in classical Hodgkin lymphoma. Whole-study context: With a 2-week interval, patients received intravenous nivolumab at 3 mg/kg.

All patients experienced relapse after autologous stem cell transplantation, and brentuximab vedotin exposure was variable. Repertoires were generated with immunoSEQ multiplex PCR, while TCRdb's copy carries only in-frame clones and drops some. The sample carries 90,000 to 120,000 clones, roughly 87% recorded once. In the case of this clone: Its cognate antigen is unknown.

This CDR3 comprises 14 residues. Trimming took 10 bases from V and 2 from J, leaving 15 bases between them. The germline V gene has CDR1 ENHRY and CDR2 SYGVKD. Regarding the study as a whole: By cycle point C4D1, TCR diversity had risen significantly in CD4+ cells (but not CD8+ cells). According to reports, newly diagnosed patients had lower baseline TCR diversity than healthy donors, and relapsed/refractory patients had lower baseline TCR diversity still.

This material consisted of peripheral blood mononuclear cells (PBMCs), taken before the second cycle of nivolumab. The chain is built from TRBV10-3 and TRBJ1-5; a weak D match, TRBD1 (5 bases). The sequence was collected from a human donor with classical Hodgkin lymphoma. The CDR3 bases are TGTGCCACCTCAGGGCAATCGGGCAATCAGCCCCAGCATTTT. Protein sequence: CATSGQSGNQPQHF.